What follows are 7 T cell receptor beta chains derived from one specimen sequenced in a study of tumor-infiltrating lymphocytes in glioblastoma multiforme. Three nested ARM-PCR rounds with V-beta and C-beta primers built TCRB libraries. TCRdb used MiXCR to reprocess the multiplex PCR reads, holding one entry per CDR3 protein. The sample lists approximately 14,000 distinct CDR3 sequences, 70% to 75% occurring once. Sequencing was performed on brain tumor tissue. The receptor source for this set is a male donor with glioblastoma.

Remarks on this clonotype: One junction end disagrees with the germline gene, perhaps due to a read error. The chain is built from TRBV11-2 and TRBJ2-2; 12 bases map to TRBD1. CDR3 length equals 15 residues. Germline CDR1 SGHAT, CDR2 FQNNGV. The CDR3 loop reads CANSPGTGGRGELFF. The DNA of the CDR3 is TGTGCCAACAGCCCCGGGACAGGGGGCAGAGGGGAGCTGTTTTTT.

In its sample, this clonotype was seen many times. The chain joins TRBV5-6 to TRBJ2-7; D is perhaps TRBD1 (6 bases). This CDR3 has 14 amino acids. The germline gives CDR1 SGHDT, CDR2 YYEEEE. Trimming cost V 1 base and J 5 bases, with 13 bases left between them. The CDR3 coding sequence is TGTGCCAGCAGCTTGTGGGTTACAGGGAACGAGCAGTACTTC. Translated, it gives CASSLWVTGNEQYF.

About this clonotype: At one end the junction does not follow the germline gene, possibly because of a read error. This chain uses TRBV30 with TRBJ2-1; no clear D. Germline V gene sequence: CDR1 GTSNPN, CDR2 SVGIG (reference sequence). CDR3 length: 12 amino acids. In DNA, the CDR3 is TGCGCCTGGGCCCGTAAAGAGGCTGAGCAGTTCTTC. It is translated as CAWARKEAEQFF.

The rearrangement links TRBV6-5 to TRBJ2-4; D gene ambiguous. V lost 0 bases, J lost 8 bases, and 11 bases lay in between. The CDR3 consists of 14 residues. Germline CDR1 reads MNHEY; CDR2 reads SVGAGI. CDR3: CASSYSQEVDIQYF. Here the CDR3 DNA reads TGTGCCAGCAGTTACTCTCAGGAAGTGGACATTCAGTACTTC.

V gene TRBV4-1 combines with J gene TRBJ2-1; TRBD1 matches at 9 bases. The CDR3 has 15 residues. Germline CDR1 is MGHRA and CDR2 is YSYEKL. With V trimmed by 4 bases and J by 8 bases, 9 bases remained unmatched. This CDR3 is CASSLIYRQGDEQFF. DNA of the CDR3: TGCGCCAGCAGCCTGATATACCGACAGGGGGATGAGCAGTTCTTC.

The chain combines TRBV6-4 with TRBJ2-3; 8 nucleotides align to TRBD2. Looked up from germline, CDR1 is MRHNA and CDR2 is SNTAGT. V lost 5 bases to trimming and J lost 9 bases; unmatched junction nucleotides: 7. CDR3 length equals 13 residues. CDR3 loop: CASSREGRGTQYF. DNA of the CDR3: TGTGCCAGCAGTCGGGAGGGCCGCGGGACGCAGTATTTT.

Turning to this clonotype: A junction boundary mismatches the germline segment, possibly from a read error. The chain links TRBV11-1 to TRBJ2-7; D is unclear. The CDR3 spans 16 residues. Germline assignment: CDR1 SGHAT and CDR2 FQDESV (reference sequence). CDR3 nucleotides: TGTGCCAGCAGCTTGGCGCGTCTTGACATGGGGTACGAGGAGTACTTC. Translating gives CASSLARLDMGYEEYF.